These T cell receptor beta chains were read from a single sample in a study of technical replicates of blood from a few donors. Libraries were prepared by immunoSEQ multiplex PCR; TCRdb keeps only in-frame clonotypes and omits some of them. The data hold some 77,000 clones, with 85% to 95% observed a single time. Sequenced material: T cells isolated from PBMCs. Receptors originate from a human donor in good health. The CDR3 runs from the conserved cysteine through the conserved F or W. The order of the fields is V gene, J gene, clone size, D gene, CDR3 protein, CDR3 DNA. A D gene is named only where the DNA matches it firmly. Only some rows state a clone size, as once, few, many or a class for expanded clones.

v_gene: TRBV7-9; j_gene: TRBJ2-1; abundance: -; d_gene: -; CDR3aa: CASSLNLASPYNEQFF; CDR3nt: TGTGCCAGCAGCTTAAACCTAGCGAGCCCCTACAATGAGCAGTTCTTC
v_gene: TRBV27; j_gene: TRBJ2-3; abundance: -; d_gene: TRBD2; CDR3aa: CASKLAGASDTQYF; CDR3nt: TGTGCCAGCAAATTAGCGGGAGCATCAGATACGCAGTATTTT
v_gene: TRBV7-2; j_gene: TRBJ2-1; abundance: -; d_gene: TRBD2; CDR3aa: CASSLGRSSGYNEQFF; CDR3nt: TGTGCCAGCAGCTTAGGTCGCTCTAGCGGGTACAATGAGCAGTTCTTC
v_gene: TRBV4-2; j_gene: TRBJ1-4; abundance: -; d_gene: -; CDR3aa: CASSQFTGLSEKLFF; CDR3nt: TGTGCCAGCAGCCAATTCACAGGGCTAAGTGAAAAACTGTTTTTT
v_gene: TRBV11-3; j_gene: TRBJ2-2; abundance: -; d_gene: TRBD1; CDR3aa: CASSLVQGATGELFF; CDR3nt: TGTGCCAGCAGCTTAGTACAGGGGGCCACCGGGGAGCTGTTTTTT
v_gene: TRBV6-1; j_gene: TRBJ2-7; abundance: -; d_gene: -; CDR3aa: CASSEAPVLPYEQYF; CDR3nt: TGTGCCAGCAGTGAAGCCCCGGTTCTTCCCTACGAGCAGTACTTC
v_gene: TRBV4-3; j_gene: TRBJ2-1; abundance: -; d_gene: -; CDR3aa: CASSLGLSSLYNEQFF; CDR3nt: TGCGCCAGCAGCCTTGGGTTGTCTAGCCTTTACAATGAGCAGTTCTTC
v_gene: TRBV19; j_gene: TRBJ1-5; abundance: -; d_gene: -; CDR3aa: CASSRGEYQPQHF; CDR3nt: TGTGCCAGTAGTCGGGGTGAGTATCAGCCCCAGCATTTT
v_gene: TRBV9; j_gene: TRBJ1-5; abundance: -; d_gene: -; CDR3aa: CASSPGGEASNQPQHF; CDR3nt: TGTGCCAGCAGCCCCGGGGGGGAGGCCAGCAATCAGCCCCAGCATTTT
v_gene: TRBV13; j_gene: TRBJ2-7; abundance: -; d_gene: TRBD1; CDR3aa: CASGYRTGSHEQYF; CDR3nt: TGTGCCAGCGGATATCGGACAGGGTCCCACGAGCAGTACTTC
v_gene: TRBV27; j_gene: TRBJ2-7; abundance: -; d_gene: -; CDR3aa: CASSNPGERIGEQYF; CDR3nt: TGTGCCAGCAGTAACCCGGGAGAGAGGATTGGGGAGCAGTACTTC
v_gene: TRBV29-1; j_gene: TRBJ1-1; abundance: -; d_gene: TRBD1; CDR3aa: CSGRRTGETEAFF; CDR3nt: TGCAGCGGTAGGAGGACAGGCGAAACTGAAGCTTTCTTT
v_gene: TRBV19; j_gene: TRBJ1-1; abundance: -; d_gene: -; CDR3aa: CASSIDKNTEAFF; CDR3nt: TGTGCCAGTAGTATCGACAAGAACACTGAAGCTTTCTTT
v_gene: TRBV2; j_gene: TRBJ2-1; abundance: -; d_gene: TRBD1; CDR3aa: CASRDYRGSSYNEQFF; CDR3nt: TGTGCCAGCAGGGATTACAGGGGGAGCTCCTACAATGAGCAGTTCTTC
v_gene: TRBV30; j_gene: TRBJ2-7; abundance: -; d_gene: -; CDR3aa: CACESVGGNSYEQYF; CDR3nt: TGTGCCTGCGAATCAGTAGGCGGGAATTCCTACGAGCAGTACTTC
v_gene: TRBV5-4; j_gene: TRBJ2-7; abundance: -; d_gene: -; CDR3aa: CASSSQTGGFYEQYF; CDR3nt: TGTGCCAGCAGTTCACAGACAGGTGGTTTCTACGAGCAGTACTTC
v_gene: TRBV30; j_gene: TRBJ2-6; abundance: once; d_gene: TRBD2; CDR3aa: CAFSGGESGANVLTF; CDR3nt: TGTGCCTTTAGCGGGGGAGAATCTGGGGCCAACGTCCTGACTTTC
v_gene: TRBV5-6; j_gene: TRBJ1-4; abundance: -; d_gene: -; CDR3aa: CASSLYRNEKLFF; CDR3nt: TGTGCCAGCAGCTTATACAGGAATGAAAAACTGTTTTTT
v_gene: TRBV30; j_gene: TRBJ2-7; abundance: -; d_gene: TRBD2; CDR3aa: CAWRRSASGTYEQYF; CDR3nt: TGTGCCTGGAGAAGATCGGCTAGCGGGACCTACGAGCAGTACTTC
v_gene: TRBV9; j_gene: TRBJ2-3; abundance: -; d_gene: -; CDR3aa: CASSVGAVSTDTQYF; CDR3nt: TGTGCCAGCAGCGTTGGGGCGGTTAGCACAGATACGCAGTATTTT
v_gene: TRBV5-4; j_gene: TRBJ1-3; abundance: once; d_gene: TRBD1; CDR3aa: CASSVTGSGNTIYF; CDR3nt: TGTGCCAGCAGCGTGACAGGGTCCGGAAACACCATATATTTT
v_gene: TRBV6-6; j_gene: TRBJ2-3; abundance: -; d_gene: -; CDR3aa: CASNLRTDTQYF; CDR3nt: TGTGCCAGCAATCTACGCACAGATACGCAGTATTTT
v_gene: TRBV4-3; j_gene: TRBJ2-7; abundance: -; d_gene: -; CDR3aa: CASSQDLRSYEQYF; CDR3nt: TGCGCCAGCAGCCAAGATCTACGGTCATACGAGCAGTACTTC
v_gene: TRBV9; j_gene: TRBJ2-7; abundance: -; d_gene: TRBD2; CDR3aa: CASSEAGTFYEQYF; CDR3nt: TGTGCCAGCAGCGAAGCGGGAACTTTCTACGAGCAGTACTTC
v_gene: TRBV5-6; j_gene: TRBJ2-7; abundance: -; d_gene: -; CDR3aa: CASSLGSAYEQYF; CDR3nt: TGTGCCAGCAGCTTGGGGAGCGCCTACGAGCAGTACTTC
v_gene: TRBV10-3; j_gene: TRBJ2-3; abundance: -; d_gene: TRBD2; CDR3aa: CAISFSGVTDTQYF; CDR3nt: TGTGCCATCAGTTTTAGCGGGGTCACAGATACGCAGTATTTT
v_gene: TRBV19; j_gene: TRBJ1-2; abundance: once; d_gene: TRBD1; CDR3aa: CASGQAPYGYTF; CDR3nt: TGTGCCAGTGGACAGGCTCCTTATGGCTACACCTTC
v_gene: TRBV4-1; j_gene: TRBJ2-3; abundance: -; d_gene: -; CDR3aa: CASSQGVASTDTQYF; CDR3nt: TGCGCCAGCAGCCAAGGGGTAGCTAGCACAGATACGCAGTATTTT
v_gene: TRBV15; j_gene: TRBJ2-7; abundance: -; d_gene: -; CDR3aa: CATSRDYDRAYEQYF; CDR3nt: TGTGCCACCAGCAGAGACTACGACAGAGCCTACGAGCAGTACTTC
v_gene: TRBV18; j_gene: TRBJ2-1; abundance: -; d_gene: TRBD2; CDR3aa: CASSPPGLGHNEQFF; CDR3nt: TGTGCCAGCTCACCCCCAGGACTAGGACACAATGAGCAGTTCTTC
v_gene: TRBV28; j_gene: TRBJ2-1; abundance: -; d_gene: TRBD1; CDR3aa: CASAIKRDRPNNEQFF; CDR3nt: TGTGCCAGCGCCATAAAGAGGGACAGGCCGAACAATGAGCAGTTCTTC
v_gene: TRBV7-6; j_gene: TRBJ1-1; abundance: -; d_gene: -; CDR3aa: CASSSGVSTEAFF; CDR3nt: TGTGCCAGCAGCTCAGGGGTAAGCACTGAAGCTTTCTTT
v_gene: TRBV6-5; j_gene: TRBJ1-5; abundance: -; d_gene: -; CDR3aa: CASSTGYQPQHF; CDR3nt: TGTGCCAGCAGCACAGGATATCAGCCCCAGCATTTT
v_gene: TRBV30; j_gene: TRBJ1-5; abundance: once; d_gene: -; CDR3aa: CAWSVGGSFPQHF; CDR3nt: TGTGCCTGGAGTGTGGGGGGTTCTTTCCCCCAGCATTTT
v_gene: TRBV30; j_gene: TRBJ2-5; abundance: few; d_gene: TRBD2; CDR3aa: CAWKGAGEGETQYF; CDR3nt: TGTGCCTGGAAAGGGGCGGGAGAGGGGGAGACCCAGTACTTC
v_gene: TRBV19; j_gene: TRBJ1-2; abundance: -; d_gene: -; CDR3aa: CASRTQRSNYGYTF; CDR3nt: TGTGCCAGTAGAACCCAACGGTCCAACTATGGCTACACCTTC
v_gene: TRBV28; j_gene: TRBJ1-4; abundance: -; d_gene: TRBD1; CDR3aa: CASSDPPGGNEKLFF; CDR3nt: TGTGCCAGCAGCGACCCACCAGGGGGTAATGAAAAACTGTTTTTT